The 27 T cell receptor beta chains in this list originate from one sample, sequenced in a study of blood T cell repertoires in COVID-19 (dated by TCRdb to about 2020). The library relied on the immunoSEQ multiplex PCR assay. TCRdb took this table from immuneACCESS and kept in-frame rearrangements with V and J called. Such tables lack part of the clones; where checked against another copy, unresolved V genes explain under half of the gap, and the rest is unexplained. A total of roughly 100,000 clones appear in this sample, around 81% of them only once. Clones ranked in the top ten supply around 5.2% of the sample. The specimen was peripheral blood. The receptors were gathered from a man aged 80 or over with COVID-19, enrolled during active disease.

This chain joins TRBV18 and TRBJ2-1, with TRBD1 identical over 9 bases. The CDR3 contains 16 residues. Germline V gene data show CDR1 as KGHSH and CDR2 as LQKENI. The junction had 5 bases not matched to a gene; V was cut back by 0 bases and J by 5 bases. CDR3 bases: TGTGCCAGCTCACCACCGCGGACAGGGGTTAACAATGAGCAGTTCTTC. It specifies CASSPPRTGVNNEQFF.

The rearrangement joins TRBV27 to TRBJ2-7; D gene ambiguous. CDR1 MNHEY and CDR2 SMNVEV come from the germline V gene (reference sequence). Trimming cost V 5 bases and J 0 bases, with 14 bases left between them. The CDR3 has 15 amino acids. CDR3 DNA sequence: TGTGCCAGCAGTCCCCGCAGTTCCTTCTCCTACGAGCAGTACTTC. This translates into CASSPRSSFSYEQYF.

V and J are TRBV18 and TRBJ2-5; 8 positions match TRBD1. CDR3 length: 14 amino acids. The V segment lost 2 bases and the J segment 4 bases; nucleotides outside the gene matches: 3. Germline V gives CDR1 KGHSH, CDR2 LQKENI. CDR3 nucleotide sequence: TGTGCCAGCTCACCATCCAGGGGGCGAGAGACCCAGTACTTC. Its protein product is CASSPSRGRETQYF.

The V gene is TRBV2, the J gene TRBJ2-7; 7 bases agree with TRBD2. The CDR3 spans 15 residues. Germline V CDR1 and CDR2: SNHLY, FYNNEI. Trimming cost V 4 bases and J 11 bases; bases outside gene matches: 17. CDR3 protein: CASSVGGREDLREYF. DNA for the CDR3: TGTGCCAGCAGTGTCGGCGGGAGAGAAGATTTACGAGAGTACTTC.

The J gene is TRBJ2-5, the V gene TRBV18, with 10 nucleotides matching TRBD2. CDR3 size: 15 residues. Germline lookup yields CDR1 KGHSH and CDR2 LQKENI. With V trimmed by 0 bases and J by 6 bases, 4 bases remained unmatched. CDR3 in DNA: TGTGCCAGCTCACCACCTACTAGCGGGGCCAAGACCCAGTACTTC. Translated, it gives CASSPPTSGAKTQYF.

For this clone: Additional DNA sequences in this sample encode the identical CDR3. This sequence joins TRBV29-1 and TRBJ1-2, with 10 positions matching TRBD1. CDR3 length: 13 residues. V lost 6 bases, J lost 2 bases, and 3 bases stayed unmatched. Germline CDR1 and CDR2: SQVTM and ANQGSEA. The CDR3 DNA sequence: TGCAGCGTCCGGGACAGGGGAAACTATGGCTACACCTTC. This gives the protein CSVRDRGNYGYTF.

The J gene is TRBJ2-7, the V gene TRBV30; TRBD2 is a possible D gene (5 bases). The CDR3 totals 12 residues. The V and J ends lost 3 bases and 4 bases respectively, with 10 bases between them. Germline assignment: CDR1 GTSNPN and CDR2 SVGIG (reference sequence). This chain's CDR3 is CAWRAGMYEQYF. CDR3 coding DNA: TGTGCCTGGAGAGCCGGGATGTACGAGCAGTACTTC.

This chain joins TRBV15 and TRBJ1-6; D is undetermined. Trimming left V 0 bases short and J 5 bases short, with 11 bases between. The CDR3 length is 16 residues. Germline V gene data show CDR1 as LNHNV and CDR2 as YYDKDF (reference sequence). CDR3 amino acids: CATSRDRNSNNSPLHF. The CDR3 DNA sequence: TGTGCCACCAGCAGAGATAGAAACAGTAATAATTCACCCCTCCACTTT.

The genes are TRBV12-5 and TRBJ2-2, with D maybe TRBD2 (6 bases). This CDR3 region has 17 residues. Trimming took 0 bases from V and 3 from J, leaving 14 bases between them. Germline CDR1 reads LGHNT; CDR2 reads FRNRAP. The CDR3 loop is CASGLVFGGIHTGELFF. The CDR3 DNA follows: TGTGCTAGTGGTTTGGTTTTTGGAGGGATCCACACCGGGGAGCTGTTTTTT.

The rearrangement links TRBV6-5 to TRBJ1-1; 7 nucleotides agree with TRBD1. The CDR3 is made up of 13 amino acids. Germline CDR1 and CDR2: MNHEY and SVGAGI. V was clipped by 7 bases and J by 0 bases; unmatched bases: 2. In DNA form, the CDR3 reads TGTGCCAGCAAACAGGGGTTGAACACTGAAGCTTTCTTT. This gives the protein CASKQGLNTEAFF.

The chain uses TRBV7-3 and TRBJ2-1; a weak D match, TRBD2 (6 bases). V lost 3 bases to trimming and J lost 7 bases, with 10 bases between them. The CDR3 runs to 13 residues. Germline loops: CDR1 SGHTA, CDR2 FQGTGA. CDR3 nucleotide sequence: TGTGCCAGCAGCTTTCATCGGGGGAATGAGCAGTTCTTC. It yields the protein CASSFHRGNEQFF.

The V gene is TRBV27, the J gene TRBJ1-1; D is perhaps TRBD1 (6 bases). Germline V lookup: CDR1 MNHEY, CDR2 SMNVEV (reference sequence). The CDR3 has 13 residues. V was cut by 5 bases and J by 5 bases, with 12 bases left in between. CDR3 amino acids: CASSGPQGTEAFF. The CDR3 nucleotides read TGTGCCAGCAGTGGACCCCAGGGGACTGAAGCTTTCTTT.

V usage is TRBV5-8 and J usage is TRBJ2-1; 8 nucleotides match TRBD2. The CDR3 is 15 amino acids. The V gene's germline CDR1 is SGHTS and CDR2 YDEGEE. The J segment lost 0 bases and the V segment lost 4 bases, leaving 3 bases of the junction unmatched. The CDR3 reads CASSPGGLSYNEQFF. CDR3 DNA: TGTGCCAGCAGCCCGGGGGGGCTCTCCTACAATGAGCAGTTCTTC.

The rearrangement links TRBV6-5 to TRBJ1-2; 9 bases map to TRBD1. The junction had 6 bases not matched to a gene; V was cut back by 6 bases and J by 4 bases. This CDR3 comprises 14 residues. Germline CDR1 MNHEY, CDR2 SVGAGI. This chain's CDR3 is CASRTGGQGYGYTF. CDR3 DNA sequence: TGTGCCAGCAGGACTGGGGGACAGGGCTATGGCTACACCTTC.

V is TRBV5-4 and J is TRBJ2-2; D remains unclear. V dropped 0 bases and J dropped 4 bases, with 4 bases sitting between them. The CDR3 length is 13 residues. The germline V gene has CDR1 SGHNT and CDR2 YYREEE (reference sequence). The CDR3 DNA sequence: TGTGCCAGCAGCTTGGTGAGCACCGGGGAGCTGTTTTTT. This gives the protein CASSLVSTGELFF. The full variable domain, rest sourced from reference TRBV5-4 and TRBJ2-2, is ETGVTQSPTHLIKTRGQQVTLRCSSQSGHNTVSWYQQALGQGPQFIFQYYREEENGRGNFPPRFSGLQFPNYSSELNVNALELDDSALYLCASSLVSTGELFFGEGSRLTVL.

The chain joins TRBV3-1 (or the pseudogene TRBV3-2) to TRBJ2-3; 9 bases map to TRBD1. The junction had 12 bases not matched to a gene; V was cut back by 0 bases and J by 5 bases. The CDR3 is made up of 18 amino acids. The V gene's germline CDR1 is LGHDT and CDR2 YNNKEL (reference sequence). CDR3 residues: CASSQDPNRGPQGDTQYF. CDR3 coding DNA: TGTGCCAGCAGCCAAGATCCGAACAGGGGGCCCCAGGGAGATACGCAGTATTTT.

The chain recombines TRBV4-3 with TRBJ2-3, with D perhaps matching TRBD1 (5 bases). Looked up from germline, CDR1 is LGHNA and CDR2 is YSLEER. There are 15 residues in the CDR3. Deletions cut 1 base from V and 2 bases from J, with 10 bases between. The CDR3: CASSQGSGYTDTQYF. The CDR3 DNA reads TGCGCCAGCAGCCAAGGCTCAGGGTACACAGATACGCAGTATTTT.

Only one count was recorded for this clone. The gene calls are TRBV7-6 and TRBJ2-5; TRBD2 matches at 11 bases. Germline V CDR1 and CDR2: SGHVS, FNYEAQ. Trimming cost V 1 base and J 4 bases; bases outside gene matches: 11. This CDR3 region has 18 residues. CDR3 DNA: TGTGCCAGCAGCTTAGACGGCCCCGTACTAGCGGGAGCAGAGACCCAGTACTTC. This translates into CASSLDGPVLAGAETQYF.

The chain couples TRBV12-3 or TRBV12-4 to TRBJ2-3; unclear D gene. The CDR3 extends over 11 amino acids. With 4 bases removed from V and 5 bases from J, the gap between germline ends came to 4 bases. The CDR3 DNA follows: TGTGCCAGCAGTTCTCTAGATACGCAGTATTTT. It yields the protein CASSSLDTQYF.

V is TRBV5-1 and J is TRBJ1-2; 8 nucleotides align to TRBD1. The CDR3 consists of 15 residues. Per the germline V gene, CDR1 is SGHRS and CDR2 is YFSETQ. The ends lost 4 bases at V and 5 bases at J; junction bases unmatched: 10. CDR3 loop: CASSPWTGIGYGYTF. The CDR3 bases are TGCGCCAGCAGCCCTTGGACAGGGATAGGGTATGGCTACACCTTC.

The V call is TRBV21-1, the J call TRBJ1-6; TRBD1, as called in the table, went unchecked against the DNA. TRBV21-1 is a pseudogene. CDR3 length equals 18 residues. The CDR3 bases are TGTGCCAGCAGCAAAGCGCTAATGGGGACAGGGGGCCCATCACCCCTCCACTTT. This translates into CASSKALMGTGGPSPLHF.

The chain links TRBV28 to TRBJ1-6; the D is unclear. V lost 6 bases to trimming and J lost 7 bases, with 16 bases between them. Germline V gene sequence: CDR1 MDHEN, CDR2 SYDVKM. The CDR3 sequence is 15 residues long. The CDR3 region is CASRDSTGVNSPLHF. Written as DNA, the CDR3 is TGTGCCAGCAGGGACTCCACCGGCGTGAATTCACCCCTCCACTTT.

This clone was detected only once. V usage is TRBV19 and J usage is TRBJ1-4; D may be TRBD1 (6 bases). CDR3 size: 14 residues. Per germline, CDR1 LNHDA and CDR2 SQIVND (reference sequence). V lost 4 bases and J 6 bases, leaving 12 bases between the germline ends. The CDR3 DNA sequence: TGTGCCAGTAGTACGGGGGGCGCGGATGAAAAACTGTTTTTT. Translation gives CASSTGGADEKLFF.

This chain uses TRBV18 with TRBJ1-1; perhaps TRBD1 as D (6 bases). The CDR3 sequence is 14 residues long. Germline V lookup: CDR1 KGHSH, CDR2 LQKENI. Deletions cut 2 bases from V and 1 base from J, with 8 bases between. CDR3 DNA sequence: TGTGCCAGCTCACCAGGACAGACGAACACTGAAGCTTTCTTT. Translated: CASSPGQTNTEAFF. The full variable domain, in which reference TRBV18 and TRBJ1-1 provide the parts outside the CDR3, is NAGVMQNPRHLVRRRGQEARLRCSPMKGHSHVYWYRQLPEEGLKFMVYLQKENIIDESGMPKERFSAEFPKEGPSILRIQQVVRGDSAAYFCASSPGQTNTEAFFGQGTRLTVV.

The V call is TRBV6-6, the J call TRBJ1-5; D may be TRBD1 (6 bases). V was pared by 0 bases and J by 6 bases, with 9 bases between. CDR1 is MNHNY and CDR2 is SVGAGI in the germline V gene (reference sequence). The CDR3 has 14 amino acids. The chain's CDR3 is CASSYSVRGQPQHF. The CDR3 DNA reads TGTGCCAGCAGTTACTCCGTCAGGGGTCAGCCCCAGCATTTT.

V and J are TRBV7-9 and TRBJ1-6; D gene unclear. The CDR3 loop spans 18 amino acids. The germline gives CDR1 SEHNR, CDR2 FQNEAQ (reference sequence). Trimming cost V 2 bases and J 1 base, with 15 bases left between them. Here the CDR3 reads CASSLRPGMSSYNSPLHF. DNA for the CDR3: TGTGCCAGCAGCTTACGTCCGGGAATGAGTTCCTATAATTCACCCCTCCACTTT. The variable domain in full, with the rest retrieved from reference TRBV7-9 and TRBJ1-6, is DTGVSQNPRHKITKRGQNVTFRCDPISEHNRLYWYRQTLGQGPEFLTYFQNEAQLEKSRLLSDRFSAERPKGSFSTLEIQRTEQGDSAMYLCASSLRPGMSSYNSPLHFGNGTRLTVT.

A few counts support this clone. The rearrangement uses TRBV24-1 and TRBJ2-1; 10 bases are a match to TRBD2. This CDR3 is built from 16 residues. V trimming: 6 bases; J trimming: 1 base; junction bases outside the gene matches: 5. Looked up from germline, CDR1 is KGHDR and CDR2 is SFDVKD. CDR3 in DNA: TGTGCCACCAGTCCAGCGGGAGGGTTGTCCTACAATGAGCAGTTCTTC. It translates to CATSPAGGLSYNEQFF.